This T cell receptor (beta chain) comes out of a study of neoadjuvant anti-PD-1 for oral cavity cancer. The wider study: Around day 43, patients without progression received a fourth nivolumab dose before surgery.

A few counts support this clone. The assay was immunoSEQ multiplex PCR, and TCRdb's table has in-frame clones only and misses some. This table has about 14,000 clones, around 80% appearing once. Time point described: after neoadjuvant nivolumab, at surgical resection. Patients had newly diagnosed, untreated stage II-IVA oral cavity squamous cell carcinoma. CDR1 MDHEN and CDR2 SYDVKM come from the germline V gene. V was clipped by 2 bases and J by 4 bases, with 15 bases between them. The CDR3 is 16 residues long. The source material was PBMCs, sampled after nivolumab (anti-PD-1) treatment. The chain is built from TRBV28 and TRBJ1-5; D is undetermined. The source of this sequence is a person aged 35 to 85 with oral cavity squamous cell carcinoma. The CDR3 sequence is CASSLRLVWGNQPQHF. CDR3 in DNA: TGTGCCAGCAGTTTAAGGTTAGTCTGGGGAAATCAGCCCCAGCATTTT.